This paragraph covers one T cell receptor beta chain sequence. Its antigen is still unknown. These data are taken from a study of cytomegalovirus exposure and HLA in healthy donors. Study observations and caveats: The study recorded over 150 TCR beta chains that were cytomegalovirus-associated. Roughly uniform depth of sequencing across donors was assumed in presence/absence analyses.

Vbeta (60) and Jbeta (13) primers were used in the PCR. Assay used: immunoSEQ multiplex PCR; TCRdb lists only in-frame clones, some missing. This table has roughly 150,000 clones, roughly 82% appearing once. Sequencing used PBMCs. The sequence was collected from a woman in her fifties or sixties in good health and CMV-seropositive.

CDR3 loop: CASRGGQNFYGYTF. The CDR3 DNA reads as TGTGCCAGCCGGGGGGGACAAAACTTCTATGGCTACACCTTC. The chain combines TRBV2 with TRBJ1-2; maybe TRBD1 (6 bases). The CDR3 is made up of 14 amino acids. Germline loops: CDR1 SNHLY, CDR2 FYNNEI. Trimming removed 8 bases from V and 4 bases from J, with 17 bases in between.